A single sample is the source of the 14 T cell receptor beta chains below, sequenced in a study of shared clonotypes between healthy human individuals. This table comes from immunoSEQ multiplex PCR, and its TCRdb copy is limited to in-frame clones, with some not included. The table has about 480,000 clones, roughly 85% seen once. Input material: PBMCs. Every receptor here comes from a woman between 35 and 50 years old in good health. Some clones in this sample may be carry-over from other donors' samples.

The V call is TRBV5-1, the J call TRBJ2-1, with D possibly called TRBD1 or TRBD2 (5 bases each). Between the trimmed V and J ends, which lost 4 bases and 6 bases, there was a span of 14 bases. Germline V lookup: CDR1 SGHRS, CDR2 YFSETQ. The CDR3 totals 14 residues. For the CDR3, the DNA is TGCGCCAGCAGCGCCCCGGGGCAGATCAATGAGCAGTTCTTC. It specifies CASSAPGQINEQFF.

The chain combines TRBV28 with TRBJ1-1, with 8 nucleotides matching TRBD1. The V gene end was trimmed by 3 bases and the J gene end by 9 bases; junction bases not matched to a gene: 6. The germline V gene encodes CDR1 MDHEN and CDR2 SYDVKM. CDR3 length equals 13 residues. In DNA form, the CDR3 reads TGTGCCAGCAGTTTCCCCTGGACAGGGCAAGCTTTCTTT. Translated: CASSFPWTGQAFF.

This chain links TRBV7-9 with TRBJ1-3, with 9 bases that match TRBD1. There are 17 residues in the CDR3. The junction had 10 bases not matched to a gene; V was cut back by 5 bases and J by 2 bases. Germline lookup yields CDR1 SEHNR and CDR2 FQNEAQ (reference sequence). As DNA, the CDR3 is TGTGCCAGCAGCCCAAGGGGGTGGACAGGGGCTGGAAACACCATATATTTT. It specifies CASSPRGWTGAGNTIYF.

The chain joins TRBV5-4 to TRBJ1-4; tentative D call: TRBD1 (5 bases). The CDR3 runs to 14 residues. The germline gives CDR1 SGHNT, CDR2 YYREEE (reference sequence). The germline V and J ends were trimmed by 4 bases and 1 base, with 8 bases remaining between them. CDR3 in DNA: TGTGCCAGCAGCGCGACAGTAACTAATGAAAAACTGTTTTTT. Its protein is CASSATVTNEKLFF.

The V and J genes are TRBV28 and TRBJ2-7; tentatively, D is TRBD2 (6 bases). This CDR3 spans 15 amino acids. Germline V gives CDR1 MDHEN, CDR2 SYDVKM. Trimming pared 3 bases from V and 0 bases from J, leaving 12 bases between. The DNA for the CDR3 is TGTGCCAGCAGTTTCGGGGGTTTAGCCTCCTACGAGCAGTACTTC. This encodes CASSFGGLASYEQYF.

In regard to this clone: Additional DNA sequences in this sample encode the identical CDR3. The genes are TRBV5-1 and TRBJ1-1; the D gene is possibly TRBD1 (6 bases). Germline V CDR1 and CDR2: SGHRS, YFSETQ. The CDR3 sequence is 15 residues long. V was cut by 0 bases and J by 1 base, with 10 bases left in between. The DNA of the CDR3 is TGCGCCAGCAGCTTGGTGGTGGGACAGAACACTGAAGCTTTCTTT. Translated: CASSLVVGQNTEAFF.

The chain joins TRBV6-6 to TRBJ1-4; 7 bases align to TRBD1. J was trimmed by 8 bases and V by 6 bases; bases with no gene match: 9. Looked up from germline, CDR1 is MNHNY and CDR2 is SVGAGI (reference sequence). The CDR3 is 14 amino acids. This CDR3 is CASSYRGHGEKLFF. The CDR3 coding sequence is TGTGCCAGCAGCTACAGGGGACACGGCGAAAAACTGTTTTTT.

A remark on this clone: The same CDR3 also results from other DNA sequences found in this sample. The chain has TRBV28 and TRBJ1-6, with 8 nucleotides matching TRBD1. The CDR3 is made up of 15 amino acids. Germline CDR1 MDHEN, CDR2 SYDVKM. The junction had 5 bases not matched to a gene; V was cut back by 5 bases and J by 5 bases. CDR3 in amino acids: CASSPLDRDNSPLHF. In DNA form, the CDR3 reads TGTGCCAGCAGTCCCCTGGACAGGGATAATTCACCCCTCCACTTT.

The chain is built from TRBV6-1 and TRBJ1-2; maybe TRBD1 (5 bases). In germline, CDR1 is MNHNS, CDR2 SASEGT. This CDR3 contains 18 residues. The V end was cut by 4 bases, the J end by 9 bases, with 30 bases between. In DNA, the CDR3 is TGTGCCAGCAGTGCTCAACCTGCCTCTGCCGGGACCCCGAGAAGCTACACCTTC. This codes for CASSAQPASAGTPRSYTF.

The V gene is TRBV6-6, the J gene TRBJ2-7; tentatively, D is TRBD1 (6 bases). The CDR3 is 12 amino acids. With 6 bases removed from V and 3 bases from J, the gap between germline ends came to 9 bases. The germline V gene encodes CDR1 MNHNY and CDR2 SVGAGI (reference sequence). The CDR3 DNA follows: TGTGCCAGCAGCAAGGACAGCTACGAGCAGTACTTC. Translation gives CASSKDSYEQYF.

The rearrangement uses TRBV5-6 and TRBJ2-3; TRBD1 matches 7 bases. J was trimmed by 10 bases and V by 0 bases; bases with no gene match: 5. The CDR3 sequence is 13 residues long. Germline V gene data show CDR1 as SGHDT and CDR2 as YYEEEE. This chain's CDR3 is CASSLGQGTAQYF. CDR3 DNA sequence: TGTGCCAGCAGCTTGGGCCAAGGGACAGCGCAGTATTTT.

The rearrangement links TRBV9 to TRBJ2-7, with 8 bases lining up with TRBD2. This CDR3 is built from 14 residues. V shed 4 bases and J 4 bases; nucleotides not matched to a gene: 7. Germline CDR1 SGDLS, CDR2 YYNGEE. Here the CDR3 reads CASSPSVAGYEQYF. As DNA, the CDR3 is TGTGCCAGCAGCCCCAGCGTAGCGGGGTACGAGCAGTACTTC.

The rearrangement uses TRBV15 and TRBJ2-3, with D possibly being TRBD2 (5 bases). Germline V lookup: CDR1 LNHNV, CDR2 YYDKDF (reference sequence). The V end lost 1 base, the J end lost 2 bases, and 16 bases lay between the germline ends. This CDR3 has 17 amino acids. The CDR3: CATSRGYSATVTDTQYF. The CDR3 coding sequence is TGTGCCACCAGCAGAGGTTATAGCGCCACCGTCACAGATACGCAGTATTTT.

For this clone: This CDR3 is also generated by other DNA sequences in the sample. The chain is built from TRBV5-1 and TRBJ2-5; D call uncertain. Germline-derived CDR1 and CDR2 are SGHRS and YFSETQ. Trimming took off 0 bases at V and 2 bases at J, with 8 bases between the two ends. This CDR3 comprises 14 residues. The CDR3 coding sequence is TGCGCCAGCAGCTTGGTGTCCGGGCAAGAGACCCAGTACTTC. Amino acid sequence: CASSLVSGQETQYF. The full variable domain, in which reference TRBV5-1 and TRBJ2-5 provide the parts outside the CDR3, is KAGVTQTPRYLIKTRGQQVTLSCSPISGHRSVSWYQQTPGQGLQFLFEYFSETQRNKGNFPGRFSGRQFSNSRSEMNVSTLELGDSALYLCASSLVSGQETQYFGPGTRLLVL.